This T cell receptor (beta chain) was sequenced in a study of T cell changes during pregnancy in multiple sclerosis. Method: immunoSEQ multiplex PCR; TCRdb's copy keeps in-frame clones and lacks some. The data show about 70,000 clones, approximately 90% seen once. The TCR originated in a female donor in good health, enrolled as a control in a pregnancy study. The sample consisted of peripheral blood, taken in the third trimester of pregnancy.

The CDR3 nucleotides read TGTGCCTGGACCCTCGGGGGTGCAGATACGCAGTATTTT. It codes for CAWTLGGADTQYF. This rearrangement joins TRBV30 to TRBJ2-3, with D perhaps TRBD2 (6 bases). CDR1 GTSNPN and CDR2 SVGIG come from the germline V gene (reference sequence). Trimming removed 4 bases from V and 4 bases from J, with 12 bases in between. The CDR3 has 13 residues.